The rows below give T cell receptor beta chains drawn from one sample of a study of blood T cell repertoires in COVID-19. The protocol was immunoSEQ multiplex PCR, while the TCRdb copy is restricted to in-frame clones and leaves out a portion. The table has about 140,000 clones, more than 60% seen once. Specimen: peripheral blood. The receptors derive from a man aged 45 to 65 with acute or convalescent COVID-19. Both conserved end residues are part of each CDR3. D genes are given only for firm matches. The listing skips clone size in some rows; elsewhere it reads once, few, many or a size class.

D,size,J,V,DNA,CDR3
TRBD1,once,TRBJ1-1,TRBV7-6,TGTGCCAGCAGCGTAGGGACAGGATCTGAAGCTTTCTTT,CASSVGTGSEAFF
NA,NA,TRBJ2-2,TRBV30,TGTGCCTGTTGGGGACACACGAACACCGGGGAGCTGTTTTTT,CACWGHTNTGELFF
TRBD1,NA,TRBJ1-1,TRBV12-3/TRBV12-4,TGTGCCAGCAGTCTTCAGGGGGCCACTGAAGCTTTCTTT,CASSLQGATEAFF
NA,NA,TRBJ1-2,TRBV3-1/TRBV3-2,TGTGCCAGCAGCTACAGGGATACCAATGGCTACACCTTC,CASSYRDTNGYTF
TRBD1,NA,TRBJ2-5,TRBV29-1,TGCAGCGTTGCCGGACAGGGGGCAGGAGAGACCCAGTACTTC,CSVAGQGAGETQYF
TRBD1,once,TRBJ2-5,TRBV6-5,TGTGCCAGCAGTTCTTGGACAGGGGACGAGACCCAGTACTTC,CASSSWTGDETQYF
TRBD1,NA,TRBJ1-5,TRBV7-7,TGTGCCAGCAGCTCAACGAGGACAGGAGATCAGCCCCAGCATTTT,CASSSTRTGDQPQHF
TRBD1,NA,TRBJ1-2,TRBV9,TGTGCCAGCAGCGTACGGGACAGGGATCTCACCTTC,CASSVRDRDLTF
NA,NA,TRBJ2-2,TRBV5-1,TGCGCCAGCAGCCAGGACAGGAACACCGGGGAGCTGTTTTTT,CASSQDRNTGELFF
TRBD1,NA,TRBJ2-7,TRBV5-5,TGTGCCAGCAGCATACAGGGGTCTCTTGCCTACGAGCAGTACTTC,CASSIQGSLAYEQYF
TRBD2,NA,TRBJ2-5,TRBV5-4,TGTGCCGCTAAACGGGGGGGGGACCTAGAGACCCAGTACTTC,CAAKRGGDLETQYF
TRBD1,NA,TRBJ1-1,TRBV7-9,TGTGCCAGCACCCAGGGGGTTAACACTGAAGCTTTCTTT,CASTQGVNTEAFF
TRBD1,once,TRBJ1-1,TRBV28,TGTGCCAGCAGTTCAAATCCCACAGGGGGCGCAAGGAACACTGAAGCTTTCTTT,CASSSNPTGGARNTEAFF
NA,NA,TRBJ2-2,TRBV7-8,TGTGCCAGCTACTTTGGGTTGGGGGGTGACACCGGGGAGCTGTTTTTT,CASYFGLGGDTGELFF
TRBD1,NA,TRBJ2-7,TRBV4-1,TGCGCCAGCAGCCTTATTTTAACAGGGGTCCACGAGCAGTACTTC,CASSLILTGVHEQYF
NA,NA,TRBJ1-6,TRBV12-5,TGTGCTAGTGGTTTGACGGGACTAGGGTCACCCCTCCACTTT,CASGLTGLGSPLHF
NA,NA,TRBJ2-1,TRBV3-1/TRBV3-2,TGTGCCAGCAGCCACGGGAGTCCCGTAAGCTCCTACAATGAGCAGTTCTTC,CASSHGSPVSSYNEQFF
TRBD2,NA,TRBJ2-3,TRBV5-6,TGTGCCAGCAGCTTTAGTCTCGCGGGGGGGGTAAATACGCAGTATTTT,CASSFSLAGGVNTQYF
NA,NA,TRBJ1-5,TRBV6-5,TGTGCCAGCAGCCTGTCCCCGCCGGGCAATCAGCCCCAGCATTTT,CASSLSPPGNQPQHF
NA,NA,TRBJ1-1,TRBV2,TGTGCCAGCAGGAGGGACTCTGAAGCTTTCTTT,CASRRDSEAFF
TRBD1,NA,TRBJ1-6,TRBV5-1,TGCGCCAGCAGCCTGGAAGTGACAGGGACTTCACCCCTCCACTTT,CASSLEVTGTSPLHF
TRBD1,NA,TRBJ1-3,TRBV5-8,TGTGCCAGCAGCTCGGGACAGTCTGGAAACACCATATATTTT,CASSSGQSGNTIYF
NA,few,TRBJ1-2,TRBV7-2,TGTGCCAGCAGCCCCCGACAGTCTAACTATGGCTACACCTTC,CASSPRQSNYGYTF
NA,NA,TRBJ2-2,TRBV9,TGTGCCAGCAGCGTAGAACTGGCGAACACCGGGGAGCTGTTTTTT,CASSVELANTGELFF
TRBD2,NA,TRBJ2-7,TRBV11-2,TGTGCCAGCAGCCTTCGGACTAGCGGTGCCCCCTACGAGCAGTACTTC,CASSLRTSGAPYEQYF
TRBD1,NA,TRBJ2-5,TRBV27,TGTGCCAGCAGTCGGGGACAGGGTTACACCCAGTACTTC,CASSRGQGYTQYF
TRBD2,NA,TRBJ2-2,TRBV29-1,TGCAGCGTTACCGGGACTAGCGGGGGGGCGGACGGGGAGCTGTTTTTT,CSVTGTSGGADGELFF
NA,NA,TRBJ1-1,TRBV6-5,TGTGCCAGCAGATCCTCTGAAGCTTTCTTT,CASRSSEAFF
NA,NA,TRBJ2-3,TRBV24-1,TGTGCCACCAGTGCAACGGTTAATTCAGATACGCAGTATTTT,CATSATVNSDTQYF
NA,few,TRBJ1-1,TRBV18,TGTGCCAGCTCACCCAGAAACACTGAAGCTTTCTTT,CASSPRNTEAFF
NA,NA,TRBJ1-6,TRBV21-1,TGTGCCAGCAGCAAAGACGTCAGCTATAATTCACCCCTCCACTTT,CASSKDVSYNSPLHF
NA,NA,TRBJ1-1,TRBV6-5,TGTGCCAGCAGTTACTCGATGATCGGGGAAGCTTTCTTT,CASSYSMIGEAFF
NA,NA,TRBJ2-5,TRBV29-1,TGCAGCGTTGTTGAAGGGGCCACACAAGAGACCCAGTACTTC,CSVVEGATQETQYF
TRBD1,NA,TRBJ2-2,TRBV4-1,TGCGCCAGCAGCCAAGATTTGGGACAGGGTCGCACCGGGGAGCTGTTTTTT,CASSQDLGQGRTGELFF
NA,NA,TRBJ2-5,TRBV5-5,TGTGCCAGCAGCACCGGGGGAGGAGAGACCCAGTACTTC,CASSTGGGETQYF
NA,NA,TRBJ1-2,TRBV6-1,TGTGCCAGCAGTGACACAGGGAGAGGCTACACCTTC,CASSDTGRGYTF
NA,NA,TRBJ1-5,TRBV6-1,TGTGCCAGCAGTGAGTCACAGGGCGGCAATCAGCCCCAGCATTTT,CASSESQGGNQPQHF
TRBD1,NA,TRBJ1-3,TRBV20-1,TGCAGTGCTAGTGCAGGACAGGACTCTGGAAACACCATATATTTT,CSASAGQDSGNTIYF
NA,few,TRBJ1-1,TRBV7-9,TGTGCCAGTTGGTATGGGGAGGGGACTGAAGCTTTCTTT,CASWYGEGTEAFF
NA,NA,TRBJ2-7,TRBV4-1,TGCGCCAGCAGCCAGGCTCGCCGGGACAACTCCTACGAGCAGTACTTC,CASSQARRDNSYEQYF
NA,NA,TRBJ1-2,TRBV6-6,TGTGCCAGCAGTCCGCCTGGAGGAGGCTACACCTTC,CASSPPGGGYTF
NA,NA,TRBJ2-7,TRBV7-2,TGTGCCAGCAGCTTATTTGGCGGTGACTCCTACGAGCAGTACTTC,CASSLFGGDSYEQYF
NA,many,TRBJ2-1,TRBV2,TGTGCCAGCAACGCGGGGAGCTCCTACAATGAGCAGTTCTTC,CASNAGSSYNEQFF
NA,NA,TRBJ1-3,TRBV28,TGTGCCAGCAGTAATGGACTAAGTGATCATGGAAACACCATATATTTT,CASSNGLSDHGNTIYF
NA,NA,TRBJ1-2,TRBV15,TGTGCCACCAGCACCCCTGGGGCCTATGGCTACACCTTC,CATSTPGAYGYTF
NA,NA,TRBJ2-3,TRBV28,TGTGCCTCCGCGAGGGAGCGAGGGGGAGATACGCAGTATTTT,CASARERGGDTQYF
NA,once,TRBJ2-7,TRBV11-2,TGTGCCAGCAGCTTAGATGGGGAGTACTACGAGCAGTACTTC,CASSLDGEYYEQYF
TRBD1,NA,TRBJ2-3,TRBV5-1,TGCGCCAGCGGGACAGGAGGAACAGATACGCAGTATTTT,CASGTGGTDTQYF